The 32 T cell receptor beta chains below come from one sample, sequenced in a study of shared clonotypes between healthy human individuals. Positive CCR7 selection of CD45RO-negative cells yielded the naive CD8 cells, and terminally differentiated effector memory CD45RA+ cells were excluded. Measured with immunoSEQ multiplex PCR; TCRdb has only the in-frame clones, and not every one. The repertoire holds about 2,200,000 clones, with roughly 91% as singletons. The sample consisted of naive CD8+ T cells from PBMCs. All receptors come from a man aged 18-30 years in good health. Some clones in this sample may be carry-over from other donors' samples.

The gene calls are TRBV30 and TRBJ1-1; no definite D call. The CDR3 extends over 14 amino acids. The V and J ends lost 0 bases and 11 bases respectively, with 19 bases between them. CDR1 and CDR2 (germline): GTSNPN, SVGIG (reference sequence). Here the CDR3 reads CAWSVLFPGEDAFF. In DNA, the CDR3 is TGTGCCTGGAGTGTACTCTTCCCCGGGGAGGACGCTTTCTTT.

The chain carries TRBV7-9 and TRBJ2-7; no clear D gene. From germline, CDR1 is SEHNR and CDR2 FQNEAQ (reference sequence). V was pared by 4 bases and J by 4 bases, with 17 bases between. The length of the CDR3 is 15 residues. The chain's CDR3 is CASSSASETQYEQYF. The CDR3 nucleotides are TGTGCCAGCAGCTCCGCGTCGGAAACCCAGTACGAGCAGTACTTC.

The chain uses TRBV28 and TRBJ2-7, with D possibly matching TRBD2 (5 bases). Trimming took off 6 bases at V and 3 bases at J, with 15 bases between the two ends. Germline CDR1 reads MDHEN; CDR2 reads SYDVKM. This CDR3 has 14 amino acids. The CDR3 region has the DNA TGTGCCAGCAGGATTGCGGGCGTAAACTACGAGCAGTACTTC. Amino acid sequence: CASRIAGVNYEQYF.

This chain joins TRBV29-1 and TRBJ2-7; the D gene is possibly TRBD2 (5 bases). V dropped 0 bases and J dropped 0 bases, with 12 bases sitting between them. The CDR3 loop spans 15 amino acids. Germline V gene data show CDR1 as SQVTM and CDR2 as ANQGSEA. CDR3 in DNA: TGCAGCGTTGAAGATGGACTTACTAGCTCCTACGAGCAGTACTTC. Translating it yields CSVEDGLTSSYEQYF.

The chain employs TRBV6-5 and TRBJ2-1; the D gene is possibly TRBD2 (6 bases). V lost 6 bases and J lost 8, with 17 bases in between. CDR3 length: 14 amino acids. Germline assignment: CDR1 MNHEY and CDR2 SVGAGI. CDR3 nucleotide sequence: TGTGCCAGCAGGACGGGAGTAAGTTGGGATGAGCAGTTCTTC. This sequence encodes CASRTGVSWDEQFF.

The chain links TRBV5-4 to TRBJ2-7; D possibly corresponds to TRBD2 (5 bases). Trimming removed 4 bases at V and 1 base at J, with 12 bases between. CDR1 is SGHNT and CDR2 is YYREEE in the germline V gene (reference sequence). CDR3 length: 14 residues. For the CDR3, the DNA is TGTGCCAGCAGCCCCGACGGGAAGTCCTACGAGCAGTACTTC. Encoded protein: CASSPDGKSYEQYF.

This clone was picked up one time. Other DNA sequences of this sample code for an identical CDR3. The chain links TRBV7-8 to TRBJ2-1, with 12 bases lining up with TRBD2. The CDR3 covers 15 residues. The V segment lost 1 base and the J segment 6 bases; nucleotides outside the gene matches: 1. Germline CDR1 reads SGHVS; CDR2 reads FQNEAQ. CDR3 sequence (DNA): TGTGCCAGCAGCTTAGGACTAGCGGGAGTCAATGAGCAGTTCTTC. Translating gives CASSLGLAGVNEQFF. Variable domain in full (rest from reference TRBV7-8 and TRBJ2-1): GAGVSQSPRYKVAKRGQDVALRCDPISGHVSLFWYQQALGQGPEFLTYFQNEAQLDKSGLPSDRFFAERPEGSVSTLKIQRTQQEDSAVYLCASSLGLAGVNEQFFGPGTRLTVL.

V gene TRBV7-2 combines with J gene TRBJ1-2, with a tentative D call TRBD1 (6 bases). The CDR3 consists of 14 residues. Germline CDR1 SGHTA, CDR2 FQGNSA. Trimming left V 1 base short and J 4 bases short, with 10 bases between. The DNA for the CDR3 is TGTGCCAGCAGCTTAGGGACAGCCACCTATGGCTACACCTTC. As protein: CASSLGTATYGYTF. The full variable domain, rest sourced from reference TRBV7-2 and TRBJ1-2, is GAGVSQSPSNKVTEKGKDVELRCDPISGHTALYWYRQSLGQGLEFLIYFQGNSAPDKSGLPSDRFSAERTGGSVSTLTIQRTQQEDSAVYLCASSLGTATYGYTFGSGTRLTVV.

V is TRBV7-2 and J is TRBJ2-1, with D maybe TRBD2 (6 bases). This CDR3 has 16 amino acids. The V and J ends lost 5 bases and 7 bases respectively, with 21 bases between them. Germline V gene data show CDR1 as SGHTA and CDR2 as FQGNSA. CDR3 sequence reads: CASSPLSGRFDNEQFF. CDR3 in DNA: TGTGCCAGCAGCCCCCTCAGCGGGCGATTTGATAATGAGCAGTTCTTC.

The chain links TRBV2 to TRBJ1-5, with TRBD1 matching 9 bases. Trimming cost V 8 bases and J 5 bases; bases outside gene matches: 13. This CDR3 comprises 16 residues. Germline CDR1 reads SNHLY; CDR2 reads FYNNEI. This CDR3 reads CASRTLGQGSDQPQHF. The CDR3 bases are TGTGCCAGCCGCACCTTAGGACAGGGGAGTGATCAGCCCCAGCATTTT. The full variable domain, its missing parts supplied by reference TRBV2 and TRBJ1-5, is EPEVTQTPSHQVTQMGQEVILRCVPISNHLYFYWYRQILGQKVEFLVSFYNNEISEKSEIFDDQFSVERPDGSNFTLKIRSTKLEDSAMYFCASRTLGQGSDQPQHFGDGTRLSIL.

This clone appeared a single time. The V call is TRBV11-2, the J call TRBJ2-5; 8 bases agree with TRBD1. The CDR3 contains 16 residues. Germline-derived CDR1 and CDR2 are SGHAT and FQNNGV. V shed 5 bases, J shed 1 base, and the junction held 9 bases outside the gene matches. The CDR3 nucleotides are TGTGCCAGCAGCCTCTCGGGACAGGTCTTCCAAGAGACCCAGTACTTC. The encoded protein is CASSLSGQVFQETQYF.

V gene TRBV5-4 combines with J gene TRBJ1-4; D is unclear. The CDR3 contains 14 residues. Between the trimmed V and J ends, which lost 2 bases and 3 bases, there was a span of 8 bases. Looked up from germline, CDR1 is SGHNT and CDR2 is YYREEE (reference sequence). This CDR3 is CASSFVGPNEKLFF. In nucleotides, the CDR3 is TGTGCCAGCAGCTTTGTAGGCCCTAATGAAAAACTGTTTTTT.

V gene TRBV13 combines with J gene TRBJ2-7; D not certain. The CDR3 has 14 residues. Germline V lookup: CDR1 PRHDT, CDR2 FYEKMQ (reference sequence). The ends were cut back, 3 bases at V and 0 bases at J, with 9 bases in the middle. The CDR3 DNA reads as TGTGCCAGCAGCTTGGGGTTCAGCTCCTACGAGCAGTACTTC. This codes for CASSLGFSSYEQYF.

The rearrangement links TRBV9 to TRBJ2-7, with a tentative D call TRBD1 (7 bases). Trimming pared 4 bases from V and 4 bases from J, leaving 18 bases between. The CDR3 loop spans 15 amino acids. Germline V lookup: CDR1 SGDLS, CDR2 YYNGEE. The CDR3 is CASSSGGTDRYEQYF. The DNA of the CDR3 is TGTGCCAGCAGCTCAGGGGGGACAGACCGATACGAGCAGTACTTC.

This clone was observed a few times. This chain joins TRBV25-1 and TRBJ1-1; no firm D call. V was trimmed by 3 bases and J by 0 bases, leaving 8 bases between them. This CDR3 is built from 14 residues. Germline CDR1 MGHDK, CDR2 SYGVNS. The CDR3 sequence: CASSDGVMNTEAFF. DNA of the CDR3: TGTGCCAGCAGTGATGGGGTGATGAACACTGAAGCTTTCTTT.

This clone was detected a few times. The V call is TRBV28, the J call TRBJ1-5, with unresolved D. CDR1 and CDR2 from the germline V gene are MDHEN and SYDVKM. The CDR3 spans 11 residues. Trimming pared 3 bases from V and 7 bases from J, leaving 4 bases between. In DNA form, the CDR3 reads TGTGCCAGCAGTTTTCTCCAGCCCCAGCATTTT. Encoded protein: CASSFLQPQHF. The full variable domain, completed using reference TRBV28 and TRBJ1-5, is DVKVTQSSRYLVKRTGEKVFLECVQDMDHENMFWYRQDPGLGLRLIYFSYDVKMKEKGDIPEGYSVSREKKERFSLILESASTNQTSMYLCASSFLQPQHFGDGTRLSIL.

The gene calls are TRBV21-1 and TRBJ2-7; the table's D call TRBD2 went unverified against the DNA. TRBV21-1 is given as a pseudogene. This CDR3 region has 17 residues. CDR3 sequence (DNA): TGTGCCAGCAGCCACGGGCTAGCGGGAGGTTGTACCCGCGAGCAGTACTTC. Translated: CASSHGLAGGCTREQYF.

This clone was picked up one time. This chain uses TRBV28 with TRBJ2-1; D possibly corresponds to TRBD2 (6 bases). V shed 3 bases and J shed 7 bases, with 10 bases lying between them. CDR1 and CDR2 (germline): MDHEN, SYDVKM. The CDR3 has 13 amino acids. DNA of the CDR3: TGTGCCAGCAGTTTGTTCAGCGGGAATGAGCAGTTCTTC. This sequence encodes CASSLFSGNEQFF.

This chain links TRBV6-5 with TRBJ2-7, with 8 positions matching TRBD1. The CDR3 is 12 amino acids. V shed 5 bases, J shed 6 bases, and the junction held 3 bases outside the gene matches. Germline values: CDR1 MNHEY, CDR2 SVGAGI. In nucleotides, the CDR3 is TGTGCCAGCAGTAAGACAGGGGTCGAGCAGTACTTC. Protein sequence: CASSKTGVEQYF.

This rearrangement joins TRBV29-1 to TRBJ2-7; 7 positions agree with TRBD1. Per germline, CDR1 SQVTM and CDR2 ANQGSEA. Trimming took 0 bases from V and 5 from J; bases not matched to a gene: 13. This CDR3 has 16 amino acids. Here the CDR3 DNA reads TGCAGCGTTGAAGAACGGGACAGTCATCTTGTCCACGAGCAGTACTTC. Amino acids: CSVEERDSHLVHEQYF.

This clone is a singleton in its sample. The chain carries TRBV29-1 and TRBJ2-1, with 12 bases that match TRBD2. The CDR3 spans 16 residues. V lost 5 bases to trimming and J lost 9 bases; unmatched junction nucleotides: 14. The germline V gene encodes CDR1 SQVTM and CDR2 ANQGSEA. This chain's CDR3 is CSVIFRLAGVRGEQFF. The CDR3 DNA sequence: TGCAGCGTTATTTTTCGACTAGCGGGAGTTCGGGGTGAGCAGTTCTTC.

Notes on this clone: Other DNA sequences in this sample translate to the same CDR3. The chain is built from TRBV4-3 and TRBJ2-1; D perhaps matches TRBD2 (6 bases). The V and J ends lost 1 base and 2 bases respectively, with 9 bases between them. The CDR3 loop spans 15 amino acids. Per germline, CDR1 LGHNA and CDR2 YSLEER. In DNA, the CDR3 is TGCGCCAGCAGCCAAGGGCTAGCGACCTACAATGAGCAGTTCTTC. Its translation: CASSQGLATYNEQFF.

The V and J genes are TRBV7-9 and TRBJ2-1, with TRBD2 as a possible D gene (6 bases). V lost 10 bases and J 4 bases, leaving 11 bases between the germline ends. CDR1 and CDR2 (germline): SEHNR, FQNEAQ (reference sequence). CDR3 size: 12 residues. The CDR3 here is CATGGAYNEQFF. The CDR3 DNA follows: TGTGCCACGGGCGGGGCTTACAATGAGCAGTTCTTC.

The V gene is TRBV5-1, the J gene TRBJ2-3, with D maybe TRBD2 (6 bases). Trimming took off 3 bases at V and 4 bases at J, with 12 bases between the two ends. Germline assignment: CDR1 SGHRS and CDR2 YFSETQ. The CDR3 covers 14 residues. CDR3 DNA sequence: TGCGCCAGCAGCTGGGGGGACCAGGCAGATACGCAGTATTTT. Translation: CASSWGDQADTQYF.

This clone has only one observation. Other DNA sequences in this sample translate to the same CDR3. The chain joins TRBV9 to TRBJ2-7; maybe TRBD1 (6 bases). The germline V gene has CDR1 SGDLS and CDR2 YYNGEE. The CDR3 extends over 15 amino acids. The germline V and J ends were trimmed by 0 bases and 0 bases, with 10 bases remaining between them. CDR3 nucleotide sequence: TGTGCCAGCAGCGTAGCACAGGGTCCCTCCTACGAGCAGTACTTC. Translated, it gives CASSVAQGPSYEQYF.

The chain links TRBV7-2 to TRBJ1-5; the match to TRBD1 covers 9 bases. J gave up 3 bases and V 5 bases, and 5 bases lay outside the gene matches. The CDR3 extends over 15 amino acids. Germline lookup yields CDR1 SGHTA and CDR2 FQGNSA. The CDR3 DNA sequence: TGTGCCAGCAGCCCGGGACAGGGTGACAATCAGCCCCAGCATTTT. This gives the protein CASSPGQGDNQPQHF.

V gene TRBV6-6 combines with J gene TRBJ1-4; weak D call: TRBD1 (6 bases). CDR3 length: 15 residues. The germline V gene has CDR1 MNHNY and CDR2 SVGAGI (reference sequence). Trimming left V 2 bases short and J 8 bases short, with 15 bases between. The CDR3 region is CASSYLQGLREKLFF. Written as DNA, the CDR3 is TGTGCCAGCAGTTACCTACAGGGTTTAAGGGAAAAACTGTTTTTT.

About this clone itself: Additional DNA sequences in this sample encode the identical CDR3. The chain employs TRBV9 and TRBJ2-7, with 10 positions matching TRBD2. Germline loops: CDR1 SGDLS, CDR2 YYNGEE. With V trimmed by 4 bases and J by 1 base, 5 bases remained unmatched. The CDR3 contains 15 residues. DNA for the CDR3: TGTGCCAGCAGCCCGAGCGGGAGGGGATCCTACGAGCAGTACTTC. Residues: CASSPSGRGSYEQYF.

The chain is built from TRBV28 and TRBJ2-3, with D unresolved. V shed 5 bases and J shed 0 bases, with 9 bases lying between them. There are 14 residues in the CDR3. Germline CDR1 is MDHEN and CDR2 is SYDVKM. CDR3 residues: CASSLPRSTDTQYF. CDR3 in DNA: TGTGCCAGCAGTCTACCGAGGAGCACAGATACGCAGTATTTT.

The V call is TRBV4-3, the J call TRBJ2-2; D is perhaps TRBD2 (5 bases). The ends were cut back, 2 bases at V and 3 bases at J, with 19 bases in the middle. The CDR3 length is 18 residues. Germline lookup yields CDR1 LGHNA and CDR2 YSLEER. The CDR3 spells CASSQNRPAPGDTGELFF. In DNA, the CDR3 is TGCGCCAGCAGCCAAAATCGTCCGGCCCCCGGGGACACCGGGGAGCTGTTTTTT.

This clone is a singleton in its sample. The chain combines TRBV10-1 with TRBJ2-2; the match to TRBD1 covers 7 bases. Germline values: CDR1 WNHNN, CDR2 SYGVQD (reference sequence). There are 13 residues in the CDR3. The ends lost 3 bases at V and 7 bases at J; junction bases unmatched: 2. CDR3 residues: CASSEGGGGELFF. In DNA, the CDR3 is TGCGCCAGCAGTGAAGGGGGCGGCGGGGAGCTGTTTTTT.

The J gene is TRBJ2-3, the V gene TRBV7-6; possibly TRBD1 for D (5 bases). The CDR3 totals 14 residues. Germline V gene sequence: CDR1 SGHVS, CDR2 FNYEAQ. The V end was cut by 5 bases, the J end by 6 bases, with 15 bases between. This CDR3 reads CASSPPRKGDTQYF. Written as DNA, the CDR3 is TGTGCCAGCAGCCCCCCAAGGAAGGGGGATACGCAGTATTTT. The whole variable domain, remainder taken from reference TRBV7-6 and TRBJ2-3, is GAGVSQSPRYKVTKRGQDVALRCDPISGHVSLYWYRQALGQGPEFLTYFNYEAQQDKSGLPNDRFSAERPEGSISTLTIQRTEQRDSAMYRCASSPPRKGDTQYFGPGTRLTVL.